This T cell receptor (beta chain) was sequenced during a study of PD-L1 blockade in urothelial cancer. Study overall: Patients took up atezolizumab at some point between 2013 and 2014 at 1,200 mg intravenously every 3 weeks. Bladder-origin urothelial cancer in males covered about 90% of the roughly 30 patients. Each patient had 0 to 3 earlier chemotherapy regimens. Counts from blood samples showed a median of 141,255 T cells.

This CDR3 comprises 13 residues. After removal of 5 bases from V and 9 bases from J, the junction contained 4 bases not matched to a gene. Looked up from germline, CDR1 is SGHVS and CDR2 is FNYEAQ. Only in-frame clones appear in the TCRdb table, and some are missing; sequencing was by immunoSEQ multiplex PCR. The data hold about 74,000 clones, with around four fifths observed a single time. Specimen: PBMCs, collected around atezolizumab (anti-PD-L1) treatment. The chain couples TRBV7-6 to TRBJ2-1; TRBD1 aligns across 10 bases. The receptor was derived from a man between 65 and 85 years old with urothelial cancer. The DNA for the CDR3 is TGTGCCAGCAGCCGACAGGGGGCGATTGAGCAGTTCTTC. Translated, it gives CASSRQGAIEQFF.